These T cell receptor beta chains were read from a single sample in a study of blood T cell repertoires in COVID-19. Method: immunoSEQ multiplex PCR; TCRdb's copy keeps in-frame clones and lacks some. The sample lists some 150,000 clones, around 87% seen once, with more than 4% in the top ten. The material sequenced was peripheral blood. These TCRs come from a woman aged 40 to 55 with acute or convalescent COVID-19. Both conserved end residues are part of each CDR3. D genes are given only for firm matches. Rows may omit the clone size; those that give it use once, few, many or a size class.

j_gene,d_gene,abundance,v_gene,CDR3aa,CDR3nt
TRBJ1-2,.,.,TRBV30,CAWSAPLGYGYTF,TGTGCCTGGAGTGCCCCTCTAGGCTATGGCTACACCTTC
TRBJ1-6,.,.,TRBV6-4,CASSDSKQLHNSPLHF,TGTGCCAGCAGTGACTCGAAACAGTTGCATAATTCACCCCTCCACTTT
TRBJ2-7,TRBD2,few,TRBV5-4,CATQRSGEVSYEQYF,TGTGCCACCCAGAGGAGCGGGGAGGTGTCGTACGAGCAGTACTTC
TRBJ2-7,.,.,TRBV4-3,CASSQDGGLIYEQYF,TGCGCCAGCAGCCAAGACGGTGGGCTAATCTACGAGCAGTACTTC
TRBJ1-5,TRBD1,.,TRBV27,CASSPRGQPQHF,TGTGCCAGCAGTCCCAGGGGGCAGCCCCAGCATTTT
TRBJ2-7,TRBD1,.,TRBV5-6,CASSFTGGAAYEQYF,TGTGCCAGCAGCTTCACAGGGGGCGCAGCCTACGAGCAGTACTTC
TRBJ1-1,.,once,TRBV14,CASRHRDNTEAFF,TGTGCCAGCAGACACAGGGATAACACTGAAGCTTTCTTT
TRBJ2-1,TRBD2,.,TRBV7-9,CASSLGGGPTNEQFF,TGTGCCAGCAGCTTAGGCGGGGGTCCTACCAATGAGCAGTTCTTC
TRBJ1-1,.,.,TRBV4-1,CASSQEKRQQGTEAFF,TGCGCCAGCAGCCAAGAGAAACGACAACAGGGCACTGAAGCTTTCTTT
TRBJ1-1,.,.,TRBV6-6,CASSYSGGTEAFF,TGTGCCAGCAGTTACTCGGGGGGCACTGAAGCTTTCTTT
TRBJ1-4,.,.,TRBV18,CASSPPLAGTNEKLFF,TGTGCCAGCTCACCACCGTTGGCAGGCACTAATGAAAAACTGTTTTTT
TRBJ1-2,TRBD1,.,TRBV10-3,CAIGGTGANYGYTF,TGTGCCATCGGCGGGACAGGAGCTAACTATGGCTACACCTTC
TRBJ1-5,TRBD1,.,TRBV6-5,CASSYGRGPGQPQHF,TGTGCCAGCAGTTACGGCAGGGGGCCGGGTCAGCCCCAGCATTTT
TRBJ2-3,.,few,TRBV10-3,CAIRGAFSTDTQYF,TGTGCCATCAGGGGGGCGTTTAGCACAGATACGCAGTATTTT
TRBJ1-5,.,.,TRBV7-2,CASSLVADQPQHF,TGTGCCAGCAGCTTAGTAGCCGATCAGCCCCAGCATTTT
TRBJ2-2,.,.,TRBV2,CASTPGLATAGELFF,TGTGCCAGCACCCCTGGGTTGGCTACAGCCGGGGAGCTGTTTTTT
TRBJ2-7,TRBD2,.,TRBV5-4,CATGGINYEQYF,TGTGCCACGGGGGGTATCAATTACGAGCAGTACTTC
TRBJ2-7,TRBD1,.,TRBV5-1,CASSPSGTGMLEQYF,TGCGCCAGCAGCCCCTCCGGGACAGGGATGCTCGAGCAGTACTTC
TRBJ2-3,.,.,TRBV27,CASSLSVGHPADTQYF,TGTGCCAGCAGTTTATCCGTCGGACACCCAGCGGATACGCAGTATTTT
TRBJ1-2,.,once,TRBV28,CASSFKLGVYYGYTF,TGTGCCAGCAGTTTTAAACTCGGGGTATACTATGGCTACACCTTC
TRBJ1-1,TRBD1,.,TRBV6-5,CASSLTGDGTEAFF,TGTGCCAGCAGCCTGACAGGGGATGGCACTGAAGCTTTCTTT
TRBJ1-2,TRBD1,.,TRBV19,CASSVRTGGLYGYTF,TGTGCCAGTAGTGTCCGGACAGGGGGACTCTATGGCTACACCTTC
TRBJ2-3,TRBD2,.,TRBV19,CASSFAGTSGLDTQYF,TGTGCCAGTAGTTTCGCCGGGACTAGTGGTCTAGATACGCAGTATTTT
TRBJ2-7,TRBD1,once,TRBV2,CASSQGASINEQYF,TGTGCCAGCAGTCAGGGGGCGAGTATCAACGAGCAGTACTTC
TRBJ2-2,.,.,TRBV7-9,CASSSPTGELFF,TGTGCCAGCAGCTCTCCCACCGGGGAGCTGTTTTTT
TRBJ1-2,TRBD1,.,TRBV3-1/TRBV3-2,CASSQENRGVYSGYTF,TGTGCCAGCAGCCAAGAAAACAGGGGGGTTTACTCGGGCTACACCTTC
TRBJ2-3,TRBD2,.,TRBV7-2,CASSQLALSTDTQYF,TGTGCCAGCAGCCAACTAGCGCTTTCCACAGATACGCAGTATTTT
TRBJ2-1,TRBD2,.,TRBV7-3,CASSSGLAASRGGQFF,TGTGCCAGCAGCTCCGGACTAGCGGCCTCGAGGGGTGGGCAGTTCTTC
TRBJ2-5,.,.,TRBV18,CASSLQGSQETQYF,TGTGCCAGCTCGCTACAGGGCTCACAAGAGACCCAGTACTTC
TRBJ1-2,TRBD1,.,TRBV7-9,CASSLGGQGPNYGYTF,TGTGCCAGCAGCTTAGGGGGACAGGGGCCCAACTATGGCTACACCTTC
TRBJ1-5,TRBD1,.,TRBV7-2,CASSLVWTGSQPQHF,TGTGCCAGCAGCTTAGTGTGGACAGGGAGTCAGCCCCAGCATTTT
TRBJ1-1,.,.,TRBV30,CAWRYGEGTTEAFF,TGTGCCTGGAGGTACGGGGAGGGAACAACTGAAGCTTTCTTT
TRBJ1-4,.,.,TRBV15,CATSTIAVKLFF,TGTGCCACCAGCACCATAGCGGTAAAACTGTTTTTT
TRBJ2-2,.,.,TRBV5-6,CASSLIQGWTGELFF,TGTGCCAGCAGCTTGATTCAGGGCTGGACCGGGGAGCTGTTTTTT
TRBJ2-5,.,once,TRBV11-3,CASSRDTQETQYF,TGTGCCAGCAGTCGTGACACACAAGAGACCCAGTACTTC
TRBJ2-3,.,.,TRBV3-1/TRBV3-2,CASAPSGPVTDTQYF,TGTGCCAGCGCCCCAAGCGGTCCAGTCACAGATACGCAGTATTTT
TRBJ2-1,.,.,TRBV27,CASSFIGAGLNEQFF,TGTGCCAGCAGCTTTATTGGGGCCGGCCTCAATGAGCAGTTCTTC
TRBJ1-2,.,.,TRBV14,CASSLQGGAHGYTF,TGTGCCAGCAGCCTTCAGGGCGGGGCCCATGGCTACACCTTC
TRBJ2-7,.,.,TRBV4-3,CASSQERQHYEQYF,TGCGCCAGCAGCCAAGAGAGACAGCACTACGAGCAGTACTTC
TRBJ2-2,TRBD2,.,TRBV24-1,CATSDLWTSVTTGELFF,TGTGCCACCAGTGATTTATGGACTAGCGTAACCACCGGGGAGCTGTTTTTT
TRBJ1-5,.,.,TRBV19,CASSILRFTSGAMGNQPQHF,TGTGCCAGTAGTATACTTAGATTCACATCTGGGGCTATGGGCAATCAGCCCCAGCATTTT
TRBJ2-2,.,.,TRBV2,CASSTGIFTGELFF,TGTGCCAGCAGCACAGGGATCTTCACCGGGGAGCTGTTTTTT
TRBJ1-1,.,.,TRBV30,CAWSALLGVGSTEAFF,TGTGCCTGGAGTGCACTCCTGGGTGTCGGGTCCACTGAAGCTTTCTTT
TRBJ2-1,TRBD1,once,TRBV15,CATSRSLDRGEQFF,TGTGCCACCAGCAGATCCCTCGACAGGGGAGAGCAGTTCTTC
TRBJ1-2,.,.,TRBV12-3/TRBV12-4,CASSLGRGYTF,TGTGCCAGCAGTTTAGGTAGAGGCTACACCTTC
TRBJ1-6,.,.,TRBV11-2,CASSLVRGVGSPLHF,TGTGCCAGCAGCTTAGTACGCGGAGTCGGTTCACCCCTCCACTTT
TRBJ1-4,.,.,TRBV6-5,CASTRGPGREKLFF,TGTGCCAGCACCAGGGGACCTGGGCGCGAAAAACTGTTTTTT
TRBJ1-1,.,.,TRBV29-1,CSVAGVEAFF,TGCAGCGTAGCGGGAGTTGAAGCTTTCTTT
TRBJ2-5,.,.,TRBV12-3/TRBV12-4,CASGGGETQYF,TGTGCCAGCGGCGGGGGCGAGACCCAGTACTTC
TRBJ2-1,TRBD2,.,TRBV7-2,CASSLETSGGAEFF,TGTGCCAGCAGCTTAGAGACTAGCGGGGGGGCCGAGTTCTTC
TRBJ2-5,TRBD1,once,TRBV7-9,CASSFGTGGRETQYF,TGTGCCAGCAGCTTCGGGACAGGGGGTAGGGAGACCCAGTACTTC
TRBJ2-7,TRBD1,.,TRBV30,CACNRGETSEQYF,TGTGCCTGCAACAGGGGGGAAACGAGCGAGCAGTACTTC